The sequence of this T cell receptor (beta chain) was determined in a study of blood T cell repertoires in COVID-19. Study as a whole: Whether acute or convalescent, the COVID-19 samples came from the United States, Italy and Spain.

Residents of 20 to 25 US areas, aged 18 to 89 years, made up the participants. Participant reports of clinical history set cohort assignment. The germline gives CDR1 SGHVS, CDR2 FQNEAQ. The CDR3 length is 18 residues. V trimming: 9 bases; J trimming: 0 bases; junction bases outside the gene matches: 14. In the authors' methods: Amplifying reference gene primers gave estimates of nucleated cell counts. Profiling relied on immunoSEQ multiplex PCR, and the TCRdb table lists in-frame clones only, not all of them. The D gene and trimming were derived from the DNA, and the V and J assignments and clone size from that table. The sample includes some 250,000 clones, over 80% seen only once; the top ten take 1.2%.

The clonotype was recovered from a human donor in a cohort exposed to, infected with or recovered from COVID-19 (not recorded which). The donor label of this sample is uncertain. The sequenced sample was PBMCs or T cells enriched from blood (not recorded which). V is TRBV7-8 and J is TRBJ1-6, with 7 bases fitting TRBD1. The CDR3 loop is CASQARDSSSSYNSPLHF. DNA for the CDR3: TGTGCCAGTCAAGCCCGGGACAGTTCAAGCTCCTATAATTCACCCCTCCACTTT.